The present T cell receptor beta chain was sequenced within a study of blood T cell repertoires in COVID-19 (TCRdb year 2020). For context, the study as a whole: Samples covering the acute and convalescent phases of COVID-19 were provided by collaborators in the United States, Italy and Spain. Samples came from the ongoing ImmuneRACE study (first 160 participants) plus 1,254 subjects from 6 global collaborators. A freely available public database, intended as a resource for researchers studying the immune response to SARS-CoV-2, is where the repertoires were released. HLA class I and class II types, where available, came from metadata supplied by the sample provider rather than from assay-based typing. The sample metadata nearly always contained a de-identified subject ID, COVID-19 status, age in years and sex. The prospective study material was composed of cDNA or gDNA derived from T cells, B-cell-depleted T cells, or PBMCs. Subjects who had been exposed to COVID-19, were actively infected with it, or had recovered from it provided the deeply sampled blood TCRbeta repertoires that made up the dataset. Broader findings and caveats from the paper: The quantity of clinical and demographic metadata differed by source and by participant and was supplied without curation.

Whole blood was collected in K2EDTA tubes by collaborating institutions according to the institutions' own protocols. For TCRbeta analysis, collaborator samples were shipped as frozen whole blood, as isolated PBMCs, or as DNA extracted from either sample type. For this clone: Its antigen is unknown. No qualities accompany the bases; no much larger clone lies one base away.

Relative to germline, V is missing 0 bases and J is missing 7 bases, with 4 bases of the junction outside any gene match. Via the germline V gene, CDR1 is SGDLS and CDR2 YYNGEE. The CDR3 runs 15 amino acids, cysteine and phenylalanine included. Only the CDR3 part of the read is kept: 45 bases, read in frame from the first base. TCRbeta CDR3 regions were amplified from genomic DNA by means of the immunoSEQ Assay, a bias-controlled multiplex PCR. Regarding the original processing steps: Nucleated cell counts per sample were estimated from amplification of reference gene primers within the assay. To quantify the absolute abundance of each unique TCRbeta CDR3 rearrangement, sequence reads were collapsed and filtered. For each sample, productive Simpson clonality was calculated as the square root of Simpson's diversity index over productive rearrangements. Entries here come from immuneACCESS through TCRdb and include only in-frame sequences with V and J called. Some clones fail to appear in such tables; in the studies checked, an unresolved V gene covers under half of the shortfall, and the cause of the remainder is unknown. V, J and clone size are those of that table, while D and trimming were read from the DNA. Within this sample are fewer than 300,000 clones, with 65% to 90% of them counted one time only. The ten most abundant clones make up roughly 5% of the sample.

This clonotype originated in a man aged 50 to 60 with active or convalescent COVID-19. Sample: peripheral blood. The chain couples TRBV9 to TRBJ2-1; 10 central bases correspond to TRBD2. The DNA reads TGTGCCAGCAGCGTAGGAGTACTAGCGGGGAATGAGCAGTTCTTC. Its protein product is CASSVGVLAGNEQFF.